These 6 T cell receptor beta chains share one sample of origin, sequenced in a study of beta chain features in type 1 diabetes. The authors reverse transcribed all of the isolated RNA, so sequencing captured expressed TCRB transcripts. Sequenced by immunoSEQ multiplex PCR; TCRdb stores in-frame clones only, minus some. The sample lists under 400,000 clones; roughly 12% were seen once. The sample was naive CD4+ T cells from blood. The receptors shown here come from a man aged 18 to 29 in good health.

This clone occurred a few times. This chain connects TRBV5-6 to TRBJ1-5; 8 positions agree with TRBD1. The V and J ends lost 4 bases and 6 bases, in that order; junction bases with no gene match: 6. CDR3 length: 14 residues. In germline, CDR1 is SGHDT, CDR2 YYEEEE. The CDR3 DNA follows: TGTGCCAGCAGCGCCACAGGGGGGGGTCAGCCCCAGCATTTT. As protein: CASSATGGGQPQHF.

This clone was observed a handful of times. The chain employs TRBV19 and TRBJ2-7, with D unresolved. Trimming stripped 0 bases from V and 0 bases from J, with 9 bases between. Germline CDR1 reads LNHDA; CDR2 reads SQIVND (reference sequence). The CDR3 length is 15 residues. The CDR3 DNA is TGTGCCAGTAGTATAGAGCACTGGAGCTCCTACGAGCAGTACTTC. Its translation is CASSIEHWSSYEQYF.

J is TRBJ2-7 and V is TRBV6-1; D is perhaps TRBD1 (6 bases). The CDR3 is made up of 14 amino acids. V was shortened by 2 bases and J by 3 bases, with 11 bases between the two germline ends. CDR1 and CDR2 (germline): MNHNS, SASEGT. Here the CDR3 reads CASSEQDRFYEQYF. The CDR3, as DNA: TGTGCCAGCAGTGAACAGGACAGATTCTACGAGCAGTACTTC.

The chain joins TRBV14 to TRBJ2-7; maybe TRBD2 (6 bases). This CDR3 region has 14 residues. V was shortened by 4 bases and J by 3 bases, with 13 bases between the two germline ends. Per germline, CDR1 SGHDN and CDR2 FVKESK. The CDR3 coding sequence is TGTGCCAGCAGCCTGGGGACTCTCCTCTACGAGCAGTACTTC. As protein: CASSLGTLLYEQYF. The complete variable domain, with remaining parts taken from reference TRBV14 and TRBJ2-7, reads EAGVTQFPSHSVIEKGQTVTLRCDPISGHDNLYWYRRVMGKEIKFLLHFVKESKQDESGMPNNRFLAERTGGTYSTLKVQPAELEDSGVYFCASSLGTLLYEQYFGPGTRLTVT.

The chain recombines TRBV30 with TRBJ2-7, with a tentative D call TRBD1 (5 bases). V lost 2 bases, J lost 5 bases, and 13 bases lay in between. The CDR3 runs 13 residues. CDR1 GTSNPN and CDR2 SVGIG come from the germline V gene (reference sequence). In nucleotides, the CDR3 is TGTGCCTGGAGTCGGCAGGGTATCGACGAGCAGTACTTC. Translated, it gives CAWSRQGIDEQYF.

A few counts support this clone. The junction does not match germline at one end; this may be a read error. The V gene is TRBV7-7, the J gene TRBJ2-5; TRBD2 is a possible D gene (6 bases). CDR1 and CDR2 from the germline V gene are SSHAT and FNYEAQ (reference sequence). The CDR3 contains 16 residues. The CDR3 reads CASSLNSGLHQETQYF. CDR3 coding DNA: TGTGCTAGCAGCTTAAACTCGGGACTGCACCAAGAGACCCAGTACTTC.